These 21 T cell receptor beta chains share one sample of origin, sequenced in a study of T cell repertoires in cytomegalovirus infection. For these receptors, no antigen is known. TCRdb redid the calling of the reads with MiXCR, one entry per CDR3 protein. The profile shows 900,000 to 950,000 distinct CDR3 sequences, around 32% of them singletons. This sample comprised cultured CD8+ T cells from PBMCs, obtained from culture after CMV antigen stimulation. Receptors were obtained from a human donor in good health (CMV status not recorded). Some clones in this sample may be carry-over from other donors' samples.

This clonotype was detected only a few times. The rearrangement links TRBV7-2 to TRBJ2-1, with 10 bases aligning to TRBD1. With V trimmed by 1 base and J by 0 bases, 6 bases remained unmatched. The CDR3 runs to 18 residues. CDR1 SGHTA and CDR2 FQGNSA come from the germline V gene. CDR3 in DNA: TGTGCCAGCAGCTTAGGGGGACAGGGGCCCAGCTCCTACAATGAGCAGTTCTTC. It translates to CASSLGGQGPSSYNEQFF.

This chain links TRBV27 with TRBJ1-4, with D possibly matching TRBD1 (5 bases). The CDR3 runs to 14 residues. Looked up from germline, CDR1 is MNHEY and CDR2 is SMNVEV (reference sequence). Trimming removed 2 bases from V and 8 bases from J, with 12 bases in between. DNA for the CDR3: TGTGCCAGCAGTTTAGGGAGGGGAGGGGAAAAACTGTTTTTT. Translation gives CASSLGRGGEKLFF.

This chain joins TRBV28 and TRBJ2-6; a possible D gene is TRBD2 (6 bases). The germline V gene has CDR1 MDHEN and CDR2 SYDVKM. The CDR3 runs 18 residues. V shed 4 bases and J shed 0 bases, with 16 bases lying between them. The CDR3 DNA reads TGTGCCAGCAGTTCTCTGGGGGAGGCCGTCTCTGGGGCCAACGTCCTGACTTTC. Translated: CASSSLGEAVSGANVLTF.

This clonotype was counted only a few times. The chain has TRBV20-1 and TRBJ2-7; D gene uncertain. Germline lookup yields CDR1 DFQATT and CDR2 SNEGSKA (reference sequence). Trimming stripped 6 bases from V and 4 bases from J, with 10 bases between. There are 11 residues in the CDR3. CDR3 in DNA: TGCAGTGCCCCTTTTGGTTACGAGCAGTACTTC. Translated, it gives CSAPFGYEQYF.

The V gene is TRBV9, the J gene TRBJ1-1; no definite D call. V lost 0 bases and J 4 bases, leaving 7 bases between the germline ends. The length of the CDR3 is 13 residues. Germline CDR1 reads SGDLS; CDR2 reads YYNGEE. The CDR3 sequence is CASSVETTTEAFF. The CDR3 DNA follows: TGTGCCAGCAGCGTAGAAACAACCACTGAAGCTTTCTTT.

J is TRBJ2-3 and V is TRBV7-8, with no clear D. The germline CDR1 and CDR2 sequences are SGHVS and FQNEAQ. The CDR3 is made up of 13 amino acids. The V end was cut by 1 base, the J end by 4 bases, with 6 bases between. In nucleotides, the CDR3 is TGTGCCAGCAGCTTAGGGTATTCAGATACGCAGTATTTT. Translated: CASSLGYSDTQYF.

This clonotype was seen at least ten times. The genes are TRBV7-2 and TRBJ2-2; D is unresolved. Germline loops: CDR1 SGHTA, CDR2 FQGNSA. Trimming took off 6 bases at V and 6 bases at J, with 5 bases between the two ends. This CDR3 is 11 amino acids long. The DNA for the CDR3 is TGTGCCAGCAGTTGGGCCGGGGAGCTGTTTTTT. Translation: CASSWAGELFF.

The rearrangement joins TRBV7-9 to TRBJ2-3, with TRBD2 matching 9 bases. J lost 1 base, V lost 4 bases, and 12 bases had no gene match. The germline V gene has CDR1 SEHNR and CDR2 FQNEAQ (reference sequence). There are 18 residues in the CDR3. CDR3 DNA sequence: TGTGCCAGCAGCTCCTCATATCATGTAGCGGGGGGCACAGATACGCAGTATTTT. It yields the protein CASSSSYHVAGGTDTQYF.

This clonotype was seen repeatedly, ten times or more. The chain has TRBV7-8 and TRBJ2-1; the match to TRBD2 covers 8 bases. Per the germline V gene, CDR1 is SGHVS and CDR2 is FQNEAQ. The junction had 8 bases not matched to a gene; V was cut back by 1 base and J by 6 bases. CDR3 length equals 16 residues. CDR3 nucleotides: TGTGCCAGCAGCTTAGGCAGGACTAGCTATAGCAATGAGCAGTTCTTC. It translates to CASSLGRTSYSNEQFF. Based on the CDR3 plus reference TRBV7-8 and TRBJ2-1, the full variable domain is GAGVSQSPRYKVAKRGQDVALRCDPISGHVSLFWYQQALGQGPEFLTYFQNEAQLDKSGLPSDRFFAERPEGSVSTLKIQRTQQEDSAVYLCASSLGRTSYSNEQFFGPGTRLTVL.

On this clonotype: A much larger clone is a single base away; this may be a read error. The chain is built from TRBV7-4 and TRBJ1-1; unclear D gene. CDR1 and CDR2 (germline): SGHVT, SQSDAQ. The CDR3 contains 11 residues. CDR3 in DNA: TGTGCCAGCAGCTTGCTTCCAGAAGCTCTCTTT. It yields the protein CASSLLPEALF.

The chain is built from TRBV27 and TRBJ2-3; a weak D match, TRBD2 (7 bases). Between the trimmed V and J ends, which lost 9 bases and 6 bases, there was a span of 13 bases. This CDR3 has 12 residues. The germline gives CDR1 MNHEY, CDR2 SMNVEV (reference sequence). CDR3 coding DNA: TGTGCCAGTGGGGGGGCCCCTGATACGCAGTATTTT. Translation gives CASGGAPDTQYF.

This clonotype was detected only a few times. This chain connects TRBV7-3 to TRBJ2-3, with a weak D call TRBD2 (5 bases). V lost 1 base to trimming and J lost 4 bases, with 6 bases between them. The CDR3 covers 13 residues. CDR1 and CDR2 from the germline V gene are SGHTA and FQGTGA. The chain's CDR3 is CASSLMEADTQYF. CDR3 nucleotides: TGTGCCAGCAGCTTAATGGAGGCAGATACGCAGTATTTT. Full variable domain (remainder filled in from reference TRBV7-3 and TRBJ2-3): GAGVSQTPSNKVTEKGKYVELRCDPISGHTALYWYRQSLGQGPEFLIYFQGTGAADDSGLPNDRFFAVRPEGSVSTLKIQRTERGDSAVYLCASSLMEADTQYFGPGTRLTVL.

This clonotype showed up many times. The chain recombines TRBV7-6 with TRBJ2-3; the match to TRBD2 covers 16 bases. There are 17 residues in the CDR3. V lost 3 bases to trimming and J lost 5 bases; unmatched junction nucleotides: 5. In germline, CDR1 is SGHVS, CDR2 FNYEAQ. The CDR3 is CASSFPGLAGGRDTQYF. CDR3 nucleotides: TGTGCCAGCAGCTTTCCGGGACTAGCGGGGGGGCGAGATACGCAGTATTTT. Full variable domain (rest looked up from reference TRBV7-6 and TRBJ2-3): GAGVSQSPRYKVTKRGQDVALRCDPISGHVSLYWYRQALGQGPEFLTYFNYEAQQDKSGLPNDRFSAERPEGSISTLTIQRTEQRDSAMYRCASSFPGLAGGRDTQYFGPGTRLTVL.

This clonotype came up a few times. CDR3 sequence (DNA): TGTGCCAGCAGCTTAGCGGGGGAGGAAGCTTTCTTT. This sequence encodes CASSLAGEEAFF. This chain links TRBV7-9 with TRBJ1-1; perhaps TRBD1 as D (5 bases). The CDR3 runs 12 residues. The germline V and J ends were trimmed by 0 bases and 8 bases, with 7 bases remaining between them. Germline loops: CDR1 SEHNR, CDR2 FQNEAQ (reference sequence).

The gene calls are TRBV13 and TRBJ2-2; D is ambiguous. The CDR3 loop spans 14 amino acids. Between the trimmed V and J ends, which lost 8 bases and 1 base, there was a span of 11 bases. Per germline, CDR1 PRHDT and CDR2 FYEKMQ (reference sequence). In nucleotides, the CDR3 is TGTGCCAGCGGAATAGGCCAGAACACCGGGGAGCTGTTTTTT. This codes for CASGIGQNTGELFF.

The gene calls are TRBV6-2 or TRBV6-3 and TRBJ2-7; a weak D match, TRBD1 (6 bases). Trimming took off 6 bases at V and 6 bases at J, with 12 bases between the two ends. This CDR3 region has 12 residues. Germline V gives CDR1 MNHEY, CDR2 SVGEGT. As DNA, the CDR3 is TGTGCCAGCAGGGAGACAGGTACCGAGCAGTACTTC. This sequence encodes CASRETGTEQYF.

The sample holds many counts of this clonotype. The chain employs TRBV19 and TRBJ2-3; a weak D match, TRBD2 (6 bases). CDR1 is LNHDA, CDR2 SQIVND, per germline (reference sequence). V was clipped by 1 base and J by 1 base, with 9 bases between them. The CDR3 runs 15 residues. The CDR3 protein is CASSIGDWRTDTQYF. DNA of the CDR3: TGTGCCAGTAGTATAGGGGACTGGCGCACAGATACGCAGTATTTT.

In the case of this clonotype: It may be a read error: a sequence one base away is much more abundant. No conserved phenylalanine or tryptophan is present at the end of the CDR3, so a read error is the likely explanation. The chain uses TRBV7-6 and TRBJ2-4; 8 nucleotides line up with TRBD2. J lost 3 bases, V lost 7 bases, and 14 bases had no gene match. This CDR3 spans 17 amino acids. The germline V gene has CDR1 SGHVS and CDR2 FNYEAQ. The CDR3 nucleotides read TGTGCCAGCACCACCCCTACGGGGGGGGAAGTCAAAAACATTCAGTACTAC. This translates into CASTTPTGGEVKNIQYY.

CDR3 nucleotides: TGTGCCAGCAGCTTAGGGACTAGCGGGGGGATTCCCCAAGAGACCCAGTACTTC. Its translation: CASSLGTSGGIPQETQYF. V gene TRBV7-6 combines with J gene TRBJ2-5, with 14 bases fitting TRBD2. The J segment lost 1 base and the V segment lost 1 base, leaving 5 bases of the junction unmatched. Germline CDR1 SGHVS, CDR2 FNYEAQ. The CDR3 extends over 18 amino acids.

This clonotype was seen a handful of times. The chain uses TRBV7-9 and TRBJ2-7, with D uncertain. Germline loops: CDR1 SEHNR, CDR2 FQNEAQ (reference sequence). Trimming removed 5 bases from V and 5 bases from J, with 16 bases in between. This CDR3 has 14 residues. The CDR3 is CASSIGRYINEQYF. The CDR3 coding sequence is TGTGCCAGCAGCATCGGACGGTATATCAACGAGCAGTACTTC.

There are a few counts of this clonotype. CDR3 sequence: CASSERGGQYF. As DNA, the CDR3 is TGTGCCAGCAGTGAACGGGGAGGGCAGTACTTC. J is TRBJ2-7 and V is TRBV6-1, with a weak D call TRBD2 (6 bases). CDR3 size: 11 residues. The germline V gene has CDR1 MNHNS and CDR2 SASEGT. V gave up 2 bases and J gave up 9 bases, with 8 bases separating them.